Listed here are 29 T cell receptor beta chains from one sample, sequenced in a study of T-cell reconstitution after alpha-beta-depleted transplantation in children. Researchers prepared the TCRbeta library using unique molecular identifiers, the study reports. TCRdb reprocessed the PCR reads via MiXCR and lists one record per CDR3 protein. Of approximately 490,000 distinct CDR3 sequences in the sample, under 15% are singletons; the top ten hold around 5.6%. The sample here was PBMCs from the stem cell graft donor, taken from the stem cell graft. The receptors shown here come from a human donor who donated a stem cell graft to a child with combined immunodeficiency.

This chain links TRBV18 with TRBJ2-7, with 7 bases that match TRBD1. There are 15 residues in the CDR3. Per germline, CDR1 KGHSH and CDR2 LQKENI. V shed 6 bases, J shed 5 bases, and the junction held 13 bases outside the gene matches. CDR3 region: CASSGQIIALDEQYF. The CDR3 nucleotides read TGTGCCAGCTCGGGACAGATTATCGCTCTCGACGAGCAGTACTTC.

This clonotype turned up a few times. The limits of the CDR3 on the DNA are not certain, so only TCRdb's listed CDR3 is given. V gene TRBV7-5 combines with J gene TRBJ2-2. TRBV7-5 is flagged as a pseudogene. Including both end residues, the CDR3 is 18 amino acids long. The CDR3 reads CISVSEARRTANTGELFF.

This clonotype was seen a handful of times. The chain carries TRBV2 and TRBJ2-5, with D tentatively TRBD1 or TRBD2 (5 bases each). Between the trimmed V and J ends, which lost 0 bases and 0 bases, there was a span of 8 bases. CDR1 is SNHLY, CDR2 FYNNEI, per germline. This CDR3 is 15 amino acids long. The CDR3 region has the DNA TGTGCCAGCAGTGAAGCGGGGGTGTACCAAGAGACCCAGTACTTC. Translated: CASSEAGVYQETQYF.

The V call is TRBV6-2 or TRBV6-3, the J call TRBJ1-4; D is ambiguous. CDR1 and CDR2 from the germline V gene are MNHEY and SVGEGT. V was clipped by 7 bases and J by 3 bases, with 21 bases between them. The CDR3 is made up of 17 amino acids. The CDR3 DNA reads TGTGCCAGCAACCGGGCCCCCGGTGAAAATGCTAATGAAAAACTGTTTTTT. Amino acids: CASNRAPGENANEKLFF.

This chain joins TRBV10-2 and TRBJ2-3; weak D call: TRBD2 (5 bases). Germline lookup yields CDR1 WSHSY and CDR2 SAAADI. V was clipped by 3 bases and J by 0 bases, with 7 bases between them. This CDR3 region has 14 residues. Written as DNA, the CDR3 is TGCGCCAGCAGTGACGGCGGGAGCACAGATACGCAGTATTTT. As protein: CASSDGGSTDTQYF.

This clonotype was seen a few times. The V and J genes are TRBV27 and TRBJ2-7; TRBD1 matches 10 bases. With V trimmed by 5 bases and J by 4 bases, 5 bases remained unmatched. In germline, CDR1 is MNHEY, CDR2 SMNVEV (reference sequence). The CDR3 is 14 amino acids. The CDR3 nucleotides are TGTGCCAGCAGTATTGGGACAGGGGTATACGAGCAGTACTTC. It translates to CASSIGTGVYEQYF.

V and J are TRBV7-9 and TRBJ2-7; 7 bases line up with TRBD1. The ends lost 5 bases at V and 2 bases at J; junction bases unmatched: 12. The CDR3 runs 16 residues. The V gene's germline CDR1 is SEHNR and CDR2 FQNEAQ (reference sequence). This chain's CDR3 is CASSPVLKQGTYEQYF. CDR3 in DNA: TGTGCCAGCAGCCCTGTACTTAAACAGGGGACCTACGAGCAGTACTTC.

With respect to this clonotype: A much larger clone lies one base from this, so it may be a read error. The J gene is TRBJ2-7, the V gene TRBV6-5; the D is unclear. Germline V gives CDR1 MNHEY, CDR2 SVGAGI. This CDR3 comprises 13 residues. V was shortened by 8 bases and J by 3 bases, with 14 bases between the two germline ends. The CDR3 coding sequence is TGTGCCAGCGGCTACCTACATGGCTACGAGCAGTACTTC. Translated: CASGYLHGYEQYF.

There are many counts of this clonotype. The rearrangement joins TRBV29-1 to TRBJ1-1; D ambiguous. The V and J ends lost 5 bases and 7 bases respectively, with 14 bases between them. The CDR3 runs 12 residues. The germline V gene encodes CDR1 SQVTM and CDR2 ANQGSEA. The CDR3 DNA is TGCAGCGTTCAAAGAGGAGTGCTTGAAGCTTTCTTT. Its protein is CSVQRGVLEAFF.

The table lists this clonotype with many counts. The chain employs TRBV24-1 and TRBJ2-1; D possibly corresponds to TRBD2 (6 bases). Deletions cut 4 bases from V and 2 bases from J, with 14 bases between. CDR3 length: 16 residues. From germline, CDR1 is KGHDR and CDR2 SFDVKD. As DNA, the CDR3 is TGTGCCACCAGTGAATCCCGGGGGACGACCTACAATGAGCAGTTCTTC. Its protein product is CATSESRGTTYNEQFF.

The gene calls are TRBV18 and TRBJ2-3, with 9 nucleotides matching TRBD2. This CDR3 is 13 amino acids long. CDR1 is KGHSH and CDR2 is LQKENI in the germline V gene. With 8 bases clipped from V and 7 bases from J, the junction kept 7 bases outside the gene matches. In DNA, the CDR3 is TGTGCCAGCCGGCGGGGGGGCCAGCATACGCAGTATTTT. Translated, it gives CASRRGGQHTQYF. The full variable domain, with the rest looked up from reference TRBV18 and TRBJ2-3, is NAGVMQNPRHLVRRRGQEARLRCSPMKGHSHVYWYRQLPEEGLKFMVYLQKENIIDESGMPKERFSAEFPKEGPSILRIQQVVRGDSAAYFCASRRGGQHTQYFGPGTRLTVL.

The sample holds a few counts of this clonotype. The chain joins TRBV27 to TRBJ2-3; 13 nucleotides align to TRBD2. With 6 bases clipped from V and 0 bases from J, the junction kept 15 bases outside the gene matches. This CDR3 is 20 amino acids long. Germline CDR1 reads MNHEY; CDR2 reads SMNVEV (reference sequence). CDR3 DNA: TGTGCCAGCAGCCGACGACTAGCGGGGGGACTGAAAGCTAGCACAGATACGCAGTATTTT. Translation: CASSRRLAGGLKASTDTQYF.

The V gene is TRBV7-2, the J gene TRBJ2-3; 11 bases map to TRBD2. The V gene's germline CDR1 is SGHTA and CDR2 FQGNSA. V was pared by 1 base and J by 4 bases, with 10 bases of the junction left unmatched. CDR3 length: 18 residues. CDR3 DNA sequence: TGTGCCAGCAGCTTAGTGCTAGCGGGGGGATCGGTGGCAGATACGCAGTATTTT. This encodes CASSLVLAGGSVADTQYF. Supplemented by reference TRBV7-2 and TRBJ2-3, the full variable domain reads GAGVSQSPSNKVTEKGKDVELRCDPISGHTALYWYRQSLGQGLEFLIYFQGNSAPDKSGLPSDRFSAERTGGSVSTLTIQRTQQEDSAVYLCASSLVLAGGSVADTQYFGPGTRLTVL.

This clonotype has just a few counts. The V and J genes are TRBV12-3 or TRBV12-4 and TRBJ1-5; 7 bases are shared with TRBD1. This CDR3 spans 16 amino acids. The V segment lost 4 bases and the J segment 5 bases; nucleotides outside the gene matches: 11. As DNA, the CDR3 is TGTGCCAGCAGTTACCCGACAGGGATCGTAGATCAGCCCCAGCATTTT. This codes for CASSYPTGIVDQPQHF.

This clonotype showed up just a few times. The chain employs TRBV2 and TRBJ2-2; D not resolved. There are 16 residues in the CDR3. Trimming shortened V by 6 bases and J by 6 bases, and 20 bases separated the two germline ends. CDR1 is SNHLY and CDR2 is FYNNEI in the germline V gene. The CDR3 region has the DNA TGTGCCAGCAGCCCCGGGCCCCCAACCCGGGCCGGGGAGCTGTTTTTT. It codes for CASSPGPPTRAGELFF.

This clonotype came up many times. The V and J genes are TRBV24-1 and TRBJ2-2, with 7 bases aligning to TRBD1. J was trimmed by 3 bases and V by 3 bases; bases with no gene match: 3. The germline gives CDR1 KGHDR, CDR2 SFDVKD. The CDR3 extends over 15 amino acids. CDR3 loop: CATSDAGGDTGELFF. The CDR3, as DNA: TGTGCCACCAGTGATGCAGGGGGTGACACCGGGGAGCTGTTTTTT.

This clonotype was seen many times. The rearrangement links TRBV7-2 to TRBJ2-1; D might be TRBD2 (6 bases). Deletions cut 5 bases from V and 10 bases from J, with 15 bases between. Germline CDR1 SGHTA, CDR2 FQGNSA. The CDR3 is made up of 13 amino acids. The CDR3 sequence: CASSAGTTREQFF. For the CDR3, the DNA is TGTGCCAGCAGCGCGGGGACCACGCGCGAGCAGTTCTTC.

This clonotype appeared a few times. The rearrangement uses TRBV12-3 or TRBV12-4 and TRBJ1-5, with 8 bases matching TRBD1. This CDR3 comprises 13 residues. Unmatched junction bases numbered 4, after V lost 5 bases and J lost 7 bases. The CDR3 region has the DNA TGTGCCAGCAGTCGGGACAGGACCCAGCCCCAGCATTTT. It specifies CASSRDRTQPQHF.

This clonotype was observed a handful of times. The gene calls are TRBV6-2 or TRBV6-3 and TRBJ2-7; D is undetermined. Trimming pared 8 bases from V and 3 bases from J, leaving 17 bases between. Germline V gene sequence: CDR1 MNHEY, CDR2 SVGEGT. The CDR3 length is 14 residues. CDR3: CASGQDGASYEQYF. Written as DNA, the CDR3 is TGTGCCAGCGGCCAAGACGGAGCGAGCTACGAGCAGTACTTC.

In its sample, this clonotype was seen a few times. The chain combines TRBV6-1 with TRBJ1-2; D not certain. The CDR3 sequence is 15 residues long. Trimming removed 3 bases at V and 0 bases at J, with 11 bases between. CDR1 is MNHNS and CDR2 is SASEGT in the germline V gene. CDR3 in amino acids: CASSEASSSNYGYTF. Written as DNA, the CDR3 is TGTGCCAGCAGTGAGGCCAGCTCCTCTAACTATGGCTACACCTTC.

Points on this clonotype: With a much larger clone just one base away, this may be a read error. The V call is TRBV29-1, the J call TRBJ2-2; 8 bases fit TRBD2. From germline, CDR1 is SQVTM and CDR2 ANQGSEA. The CDR3 consists of 12 residues. V shed 6 bases and J 9 bases; nucleotides not matched to a gene: 6. CDR3 region: CSVYGGARELFF. In DNA form, the CDR3 reads TGCAGCGTGTACGGGGGGGCCCGGGAGCTGTTTTTT.

This clonotype was observed a handful of times. CDR3 protein: CATSDLSRELFF. The DNA of the CDR3 is TGTGCCACCAGTGATTTGTCCCGGGAGCTGTTTTTT. The chain has TRBV24-1 and TRBJ2-2; D gene uncertain. CDR1 is KGHDR, CDR2 SFDVKD, per germline. Trimming shortened V by 0 bases and J by 9 bases, and 4 bases separated the two germline ends. The CDR3 spans 12 residues.

This clonotype has a handful of counts. This chain links TRBV12-3 or TRBV12-4 with TRBJ2-1; D is unclear. Trimming pared 1 base from V and 4 bases from J, leaving 2 bases between. CDR3 length equals 12 residues. The CDR3 is CASSLEYNEQFF. The CDR3 DNA sequence: TGTGCCAGCAGTTTAGAATACAATGAGCAGTTCTTC.

This clonotype was seen only a few times. The chain employs TRBV11-2 and TRBJ2-2; D unresolved. In germline, CDR1 is SGHAT, CDR2 FQNNGV. V lost 5 bases and J lost 3, with 10 bases in between. The CDR3 loop spans 14 amino acids. The CDR3 sequence is CASSPGDYTGELFF. DNA of the CDR3: TGTGCCAGCAGCCCAGGAGACTACACCGGGGAGCTGTTTTTT.

The chain combines TRBV7-8 with TRBJ1-1; D possibly corresponds to TRBD1 (5 bases). This CDR3 spans 14 amino acids. Trimming removed 5 bases at V and 4 bases at J, with 14 bases between. Germline V gives CDR1 SGHVS, CDR2 FQNEAQ. The CDR3 DNA is TGTGCCAGCAGCCCCCTCGTGGGGACCACTGAAGCTTTCTTT. Translated: CASSPLVGTTEAFF. Supplemented by reference TRBV7-8 and TRBJ1-1, the full variable domain reads GAGVSQSPRYKVAKRGQDVALRCDPISGHVSLFWYQQALGQGPEFLTYFQNEAQLDKSGLPSDRFFAERPEGSVSTLKIQRTQQEDSAVYLCASSPLVGTTEAFFGQGTRLTVV.

This clonotype was recorded a few times. The V call is TRBV10-3, the J call TRBJ2-1, with 7 nucleotides matching TRBD2. Germline trimming cut 0 bases from V and 15 bases from J; bases unmatched to any gene: 23. Germline CDR1 reads ENHRY; CDR2 reads SYGVKD. The CDR3 is made up of 18 amino acids. The CDR3, as DNA: TGTGCCATCAGTGAGTCCCCCGGGCGGGGGAGGTATTCATCCCAACTGTTCTTC. Its protein product is CAISESPGRGRYSSQLFF.

V and J are TRBV7-2 and TRBJ2-7, with D hard to call. The CDR3 is 15 residues long. V was shortened by 1 base and J by 2 bases, with 12 bases between the two germline ends. The V gene's germline CDR1 is SGHTA and CDR2 FQGNSA. Here the CDR3 DNA reads TGTGCCAGCAGCTTAGGAGGAGAAGGCACCTACGAGCAGTACTTC. It codes for CASSLGGEGTYEQYF.

Ten or more counts support this clonotype. The V gene is TRBV29-1, the J gene TRBJ1-3, with a possible D match to TRBD1 (5 bases). The CDR3 is 14 residues long. The ends were cut back, 6 bases at V and 0 bases at J, with 12 bases in the middle. Germline assignment: CDR1 SQVTM and CDR2 ANQGSEA. This CDR3 reads CSVTGRSSGNTIYF. In DNA, the CDR3 is TGCAGCGTCACGGGACGGAGCTCTGGAAACACCATATATTTT.

This clonotype appeared a few times. This chain links TRBV12-3 or TRBV12-4 with TRBJ2-5; 8 nucleotides align to TRBD1. The CDR3 is 13 amino acids. V trimming: 7 bases; J trimming: 1 base; junction bases outside the gene matches: 2. CDR3 nucleotides: TGTGCCAGCATGCAGGGGGCCCAAGAGACCCAGTACTTC. It translates to CASMQGAQETQYF.